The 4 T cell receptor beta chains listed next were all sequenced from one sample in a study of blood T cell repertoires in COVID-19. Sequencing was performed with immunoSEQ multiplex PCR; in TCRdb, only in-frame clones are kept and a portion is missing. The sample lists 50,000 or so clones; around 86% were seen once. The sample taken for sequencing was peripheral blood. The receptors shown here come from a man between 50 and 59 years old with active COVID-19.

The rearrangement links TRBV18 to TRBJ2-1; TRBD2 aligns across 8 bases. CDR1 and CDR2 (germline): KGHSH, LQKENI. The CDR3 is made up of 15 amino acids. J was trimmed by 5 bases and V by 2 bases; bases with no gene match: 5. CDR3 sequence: CASSPNRGGNNEQFF. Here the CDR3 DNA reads TGTGCCAGCTCACCAAACCGGGGGGGCAACAATGAGCAGTTCTTC.

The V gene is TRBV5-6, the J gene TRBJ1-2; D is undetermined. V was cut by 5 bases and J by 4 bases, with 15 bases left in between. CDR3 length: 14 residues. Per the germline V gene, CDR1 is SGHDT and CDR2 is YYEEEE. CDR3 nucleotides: TGTGCCAGCAGTATGCAGGCTCATCTCTATGGCTACACCTTC. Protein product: CASSMQAHLYGYTF.

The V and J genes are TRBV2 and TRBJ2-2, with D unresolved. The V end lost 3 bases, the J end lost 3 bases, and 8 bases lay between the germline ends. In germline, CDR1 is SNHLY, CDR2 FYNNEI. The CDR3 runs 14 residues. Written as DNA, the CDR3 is TGTGCCAGCAGTGAGTCCAGGTACACCGGGGAGCTGTTTTTT. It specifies CASSESRYTGELFF.

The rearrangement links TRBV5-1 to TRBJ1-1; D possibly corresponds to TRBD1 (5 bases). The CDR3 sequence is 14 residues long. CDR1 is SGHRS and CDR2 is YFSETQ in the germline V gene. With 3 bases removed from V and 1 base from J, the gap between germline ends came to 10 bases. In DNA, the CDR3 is TGCGCCAGCAGCTCACAGGCGACGAACACTGAAGCTTTCTTT. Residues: CASSSQATNTEAFF.